The 14 T cell receptor beta chains listed next were all sequenced from one sample in a study of blood T cell repertoires in COVID-19. Here immunoSEQ multiplex PCR was the method, and the copy in TCRdb shows in-frame clones only, minus some. The table shows roughly 280,000 clones, with around 85% occurring only once. Sample: peripheral blood. The receptors here all came from a woman in her 70s with acute or convalescent COVID-19.

This clone was observed a handful of times. The chain employs TRBV2 and TRBJ1-1; 7 positions match TRBD1. Germline V gives CDR1 SNHLY, CDR2 FYNNEI. This CDR3 has 15 residues. V trimming: 6 bases; J trimming: 1 base; junction bases outside the gene matches: 8. The CDR3 region is CASRFDRVRNTEAFF. CDR3 nucleotides: TGTGCCAGCAGATTCGACAGGGTCCGGAACACTGAAGCTTTCTTT.

V is TRBV30 and J is TRBJ1-6; D is undetermined. This CDR3 contains 16 residues. Germline V lookup: CDR1 GTSNPN, CDR2 SVGIG (reference sequence). Trimming pared 0 bases from V and 0 bases from J, leaving 9 bases between. The CDR3 spells CAWSVQEISYNSPLHF. The CDR3, as DNA: TGTGCCTGGAGTGTACAAGAAATCTCCTATAATTCACCCCTCCACTTT.

This chain uses TRBV7-9 with TRBJ1-2; D is uncertain. V dropped 5 bases and J dropped 8 bases, with 15 bases sitting between them. CDR1 is SEHNR, CDR2 FQNEAQ, per germline (reference sequence). This CDR3 is 13 amino acids long. In DNA form, the CDR3 reads TGTGCCAGCAGCCCCAAGGGAGGGTCCGGCTACACCTTC. This translates into CASSPKGGSGYTF.

This rearrangement joins TRBV5-1 to TRBJ1-2; perhaps TRBD1 as D (6 bases). The CDR3 totals 15 residues. Germline V gene data show CDR1 as SGHRS and CDR2 as YFSETQ. V was pared by 0 bases and J by 4 bases, with 13 bases between. CDR3 loop: CASSLVPGEGYGYTF. CDR3 bases: TGCGCCAGCAGCTTGGTACCAGGGGAAGGCTATGGCTACACCTTC.

This chain joins TRBV7-8 and TRBJ2-7; D ambiguous. The CDR3 runs to 14 residues. Germline lookup yields CDR1 SGHVS and CDR2 FQNEAQ. Trimming shortened V by 5 bases and J by 4 bases, and 15 bases separated the two germline ends. This chain's CDR3 is CASSHRQSLYEQYF. CDR3 in DNA: TGTGCCAGCAGCCATCGACAAAGCTTGTACGAGCAGTACTTC.

About this clone itself: This CDR3 is also generated by other DNA sequences in the sample. J is TRBJ2-3 and V is TRBV24-1; D is ambiguous. V lost 4 bases and J lost 6, with 10 bases in between. Germline CDR1 and CDR2: KGHDR and SFDVKD. This CDR3 contains 13 residues. This CDR3 is CATSDPPVDTQYF. In DNA, the CDR3 is TGTGCCACCAGTGACCCGCCGGTGGATACGCAGTATTTT.

The chain is built from TRBV7-2 and TRBJ1-5; D is unclear. CDR3 size: 13 residues. Looked up from germline, CDR1 is SGHTA and CDR2 is FQGNSA. The V and J ends lost 6 bases and 7 bases respectively, with 13 bases between them. CDR3 sequence: CASSLASRQPQHF. Here the CDR3 DNA reads TGTGCCAGCAGTTTGGCTTCCAGGCAGCCCCAGCATTTT. The full variable domain, with the rest looked up from reference TRBV7-2 and TRBJ1-5, is GAGVSQSPSNKVTEKGKDVELRCDPISGHTALYWYRQSLGQGLEFLIYFQGNSAPDKSGLPSDRFSAERTGGSVSTLTIQRTQQEDSAVYLCASSLASRQPQHFGDGTRLSIL.

The sample holds one count of this clone. The chain combines TRBV21-1 with TRBJ1-5. TRBV21-1 is marked as a pseudogene. The CDR3 is 12 residues long. The CDR3 here is CASRFPGQPQHF. The CDR3 DNA is TGTGCCAGCAGGTTCCCGGGGCAGCCCCAGCATTTT.

The J gene is TRBJ1-2, the V gene TRBV3-1 (or the pseudogene TRBV3-2), with no clear D. The germline V and J ends were trimmed by 3 bases and 4 bases, with 15 bases remaining between them. CDR1 and CDR2 from the germline V gene are LGHDT and YNNKEL (reference sequence). CDR3 size: 15 residues. The CDR3 protein is CASSQARTGSYGYTF. The CDR3 nucleotides read TGTGCCAGCAGCCAGGCCCGGACGGGATCCTATGGCTACACCTTC.

The V and J genes are TRBV6-6 and TRBJ1-3; TRBD1 might be the D (5 bases). The CDR3 has 16 amino acids. Germline V gene sequence: CDR1 MNHNY, CDR2 SVGAGI (reference sequence). V lost 4 bases to trimming and J lost 0 bases, with 13 bases between them. The CDR3 is CASSFQGPYSGNTIYF. CDR3 nucleotides: TGTGCCAGCAGTTTTCAGGGCCCCTACTCTGGAAACACCATATATTTT.

This chain connects TRBV11-2 to TRBJ2-1, with unresolved D. CDR3 length equals 16 residues. CDR1 is SGHAT, CDR2 FQNNGV, per germline. Trimming stripped 0 bases from V and 0 bases from J, with 9 bases between. CDR3 sequence: CASSLDLPSSYNEQFF. CDR3 DNA sequence: TGTGCCAGCAGCTTAGATCTACCGAGCTCCTACAATGAGCAGTTCTTC.

The chain is built from TRBV5-1 and TRBJ1-5; TRBD1 matches 11 bases. The CDR3 has 14 residues. Germline V CDR1 and CDR2: SGHRS, YFSETQ. Trimming removed 5 bases from V and 6 bases from J; junction bases left unmatched: 4. CDR3 in amino acids: CASSSGTGGQPQHF. For the CDR3, the DNA is TGCGCCAGCAGTTCCGGGACAGGGGGTCAGCCCCAGCATTTT.

The chain carries TRBV11-3 and TRBJ2-1; TRBD2 might be the D (5 bases). Trimming stripped 0 bases from V and 7 bases from J, with 10 bases between. The CDR3 extends over 14 amino acids. Germline V gene data show CDR1 as SGHNT and CDR2 as YENEEA. Here the CDR3 reads CASSLDRWRNEQFF. The DNA for the CDR3 is TGTGCCAGCAGCTTAGACAGGTGGAGGAATGAGCAGTTCTTC.

The rearrangement uses TRBV6-5 and TRBJ2-1, with a possible D match to TRBD2 (5 bases). The CDR3 totals 14 residues. V shed 4 bases and J shed 8 bases, with 15 bases lying between them. Germline CDR1 is MNHEY and CDR2 is SVGAGI. Here the CDR3 reads CASSLVRAWDEQFF. CDR3 DNA sequence: TGTGCCAGCAGTTTGGTGAGGGCTTGGGATGAGCAGTTCTTC.